This T cell receptor beta chain appears in the sequencing data of a study of T-cell memory formation after mild COVID-19. Study as a whole: Clustering of TCRs was largely donor specific.

Study findings and constraints: Clones contracting over day 15 to 85 were CD4/CD8 balanced, with later expanders leaning CD4+. Some responding clones appeared in pre-infection memory, suggesting cross-reactive memory joined.

TCRdb fed the 5' RACE reads into MiXCR, producing one record per CDR3 protein. The sample consists of tens of thousands of distinct CDR3 sequences, over 20% of them appearing once. The length of the CDR3 is 15 residues. The V end lost 0 bases, the J end lost 9 bases, and 12 bases lay between the germline ends. The table lists this clonotype with many counts. What it binds is unknown. The V gene is TRBV12-3 or TRBV12-4, the J gene TRBJ1-6; D ambiguous. Sample: PBMCs or a T cell subset sorted from them (not recorded which). The TCR originated in an adult who had mild COVID-19 (a few samples of this study predate the infection). Cell type and time point are not known. The DNA for the CDR3 is TGTGCCAGCAGTTTAGCCGCGGCTCCTAGTTCACCCCTCCACTTT. Translating gives CASSLAAAPSSPLHF.